This T cell receptor beta chain was sequenced during a study of HIV-infected children after antiretroviral therapy interruption. The wider study: Most participating children were previously exposed to EBV and CMV.

V shed 7 bases and J shed 8 bases, with 18 bases lying between them. This CDR3 comprises 14 residues. CDR1 and CDR2 from the germline V gene are SNHLY and FYNNEI. Treatment in this sample: PENTA 11 planned treatment interruption arm or continuous ART arm. The study's findings and limits: After treatment interruption started, naive CD4+ CDR3 overlap across time points dropped.

This clonotype was observed at least ten times. As yet, its antigen is unknown. A 3' RACE protocol on RNA, with unique molecular identifiers, produced the TCR library. Each CDR3 protein is one row after TCRdb ran MiXCR on the 3' RACE reads. Of approximately 15,000 distinct CDR3 sequences listed, about 3% were seen once; the top ten hold approximately 34%. This clonotype was sampled from a pool of human donors with HIV. The sequencing used CD45RO+ CD8+ T cells from PBMCs, pooled from several time points, collected from a donor given antiretroviral therapy, either interrupted or continuous. Subset of the sample: memory CD8+ CD45RO+ CD45RA- T cells. The chain links TRBV2 to TRBJ2-1; D not certain. The CDR3 DNA is TGTGCCAGCATCCCTCCCGCAGGTAACCATGAGCAGTTCTTC. This codes for CASIPPAGNHEQFF. The whole variable domain, filled in from reference TRBV2 and TRBJ2-1, reads EPEVTQTPSHQVTQMGQEVILRCVPISNHLYFYWYRQILGQKVEFLVSFYNNEISEKSEIFDDQFSVERPDGSNFTLKIRSTKLEDSAMYFCASIPPAGNHEQFFGPGTRLTVL.